The present T cell receptor (beta chain) was sequenced within a study of patients and donors after allogeneic stem cell transplantation. To note about this clonotype: This may be a read error: a much more frequent sequence differs by one nucleotide.

CDR3 length: 19 residues. The V gene's germline CDR1 is SEHNR and CDR2 FQNEAQ (reference sequence). The junction had 17 bases not matched to a gene; V was cut back by 5 bases and J by 4 bases. One entry per CDR3 protein results from TCRdb running MiXCR on the RT-PCR reads. The sample contains around 7,000 distinct CDR3 sequences, roughly 13% of which appear only once. The chain is built from TRBV7-9 and TRBJ1-6; 7 bases match TRBD1. Sequencing was performed on blood, either unsorted or a sorted T cell fraction (not recorded which). The sequence came from a human donor who was either an allogeneic HSCT recipient or a stem cell or donor lymphocyte infusion donor (not recorded which). It is not recorded whose cells these are; they may come from a transplant donor. The chain's CDR3 is CASSPAQGPGREYNSPLHF. Here the CDR3 DNA reads TGTGCCAGCAGCCCAGCACAGGGGCCCGGTCGGGAATATAATTCACCCCTCCACTTT.